This T cell receptor (beta chain) derives from a study of blood T cell repertoires in COVID-19. The V and J ends lost 5 bases and 6 bases, in that order; junction bases with no gene match: 13. CDR3 length: 16 residues. Germline V gene sequence: CDR1 MDHEN, CDR2 SYDVKM. Assay: immunoSEQ multiplex PCR; the TCRdb copy retains only in-frame clones and omits some. The sample gives around 200,000 clones, around nine tenths of which show up once; 2.7% is in the top ten. This clonotype was sampled from a man between 40 and 49 years old with active or convalescent COVID-19. The chain has TRBV28 and TRBJ2-4, with 7 bases fitting TRBD1. Material for sequencing was peripheral blood. This CDR3 reads CASSTTGVDQGNIQYF. The CDR3 DNA reads as TGTGCCAGCAGTACCACAGGGGTGGATCAGGGAAACATTCAGTACTTC.